Below are 29 T cell receptor beta chains sequenced from a single sample in a study of CD8 T cells in Susac syndrome. An input of about 0.45 to 1 ug of RNA was subjected to reverse transcription using random hexamers. TCRdb independently ran MiXCR on the immunoSEQ multiplex PCR reads; one entry per CDR3 protein. The table shows 200,000 or so distinct CDR3 sequences, with roughly 96% occurring only once. Material for sequencing was CD4+ T cells from PBMCs. The receptors originated from a human donor with multiple sclerosis.

This clonotype has just a few counts. The rearrangement joins TRBV12-3 or TRBV12-4 to TRBJ2-5; D gene unclear. The CDR3 loop spans 13 amino acids. V was pared by 3 bases and J by 3 bases, with 8 bases between. The CDR3 DNA follows: TGTGCCAGCAGTTTCGGTCGAAAAGAGACCCAGTACTTC. It translates to CASSFGRKETQYF.

The chain couples TRBV9 to TRBJ2-7, with D possibly matching TRBD2 (6 bases). The germline CDR1 and CDR2 sequences are SGDLS and YYNGEE. The CDR3 is made up of 14 amino acids. Trimming pared 0 bases from V and 6 bases from J, leaving 13 bases between. The CDR3 DNA reads as TGTGCCAGCAGCGTAGGGGGACTCCAAATCGAGCAGTACTTC. Residues: CASSVGGLQIEQYF.

V and J are TRBV6-1 and TRBJ2-7; weak D call: TRBD2 (5 bases). Trimming removed 3 bases from V and 2 bases from J, with 8 bases in between. CDR1 and CDR2 from the germline V gene are MNHNS and SASEGT. This CDR3 is built from 13 residues. CDR3 sequence (DNA): TGTGCCAGCAGTGATCGAGGGCCCTACGAGCAGTACTTC. This sequence encodes CASSDRGPYEQYF.

The chain has TRBV7-9 and TRBJ2-3; 7 bases map to TRBD1. The germline gives CDR1 SEHNR, CDR2 FQNEAQ (reference sequence). The CDR3 is made up of 14 amino acids. Trimming at V came to 5 bases and at J to 2 bases, leaving 4 bases not matched to a gene. CDR3 in DNA: TGTGCCAGCAGCCAGGACAGGTTCACAGATACGCAGTATTTT. Encoded protein: CASSQDRFTDTQYF.

V gene TRBV12-3 or TRBV12-4 combines with J gene TRBJ2-7; TRBD1 matches at 10 bases. CDR3 length: 15 residues. Trimming at V came to 2 bases and at J to 2 bases, leaving 3 bases not matched to a gene. The CDR3 region has the DNA TGTGCCAGCAGTTTAACGGGACAGGGGCCCTACGAGCAGTACTTC. Residues: CASSLTGQGPYEQYF.

V and J are TRBV11-2 and TRBJ2-7; weak D call: TRBD1 (5 bases). Germline V gene lookup returns CDR1 SGHAT and CDR2 FQNNGV. V gave up 0 bases and J gave up 7 bases, with 10 bases separating them. This CDR3 has 13 residues. In nucleotides, the CDR3 is TGTGCCAGCAGCTTAGACAGGGTGCGGGAGCAGTACTTC. It encodes CASSLDRVREQYF.

V and J are TRBV18 and TRBJ2-7, with 7 bases that match TRBD2. This CDR3 region has 14 residues. After removal of 2 bases from V and 6 bases from J, the junction contained 7 bases not matched to a gene. Germline V gene data show CDR1 as KGHSH and CDR2 as LQKENI. The CDR3 protein is CASSPAGELFEQYF. The CDR3, as DNA: TGTGCCAGCTCACCAGCGGGAGAGTTGTTCGAGCAGTACTTC.

The J gene is TRBJ1-1, the V gene TRBV20-1; D uncertain. V was trimmed by 3 bases and J by 6 bases, leaving 17 bases between them. The V gene's germline CDR1 is DFQATT and CDR2 SNEGSKA (reference sequence). The CDR3 runs to 14 residues. The CDR3 loop reads CSASSGRRASEAFF. CDR3 DNA sequence: TGCAGTGCTAGTAGCGGGCGGAGAGCTTCTGAAGCTTTCTTT.

The chain recombines TRBV15 with TRBJ2-1, with 9 bases matching TRBD2. With V trimmed by 2 bases and J by 3 bases, 11 bases remained unmatched. There are 18 residues in the CDR3. From germline, CDR1 is LNHNV and CDR2 YYDKDF (reference sequence). The CDR3 is CATSRLPVAGANYNEQFF. CDR3 DNA: TGTGCCACCAGCAGACTTCCTGTAGCGGGAGCAAACTACAATGAGCAGTTCTTC.

V usage is TRBV30 and J usage is TRBJ2-1; D is uncertain. Trimming pared 0 bases from V and 0 bases from J, leaving 12 bases between. Germline lookup yields CDR1 GTSNPN and CDR2 SVGIG (reference sequence). This CDR3 contains 16 residues. CDR3: CAWSVWQSGSYNEQFF. The CDR3, as DNA: TGTGCCTGGAGTGTATGGCAGTCAGGCTCCTACAATGAGCAGTTCTTC.

V usage is TRBV28 and J usage is TRBJ2-4; D remains ambiguous. Germline V gives CDR1 MDHEN, CDR2 SYDVKM. The CDR3 is 11 residues long. Trimming took 5 bases from V and 8 from J, leaving 7 bases between them. The CDR3: CASSLFDIQYF. CDR3 bases: TGTGCCAGCAGTCTGTTCGACATTCAGTACTTC.

V and J are TRBV7-3 and TRBJ2-2; D perhaps matches TRBD1 (5 bases). V was cut by 3 bases and J by 4 bases, with 12 bases left in between. CDR1 and CDR2 from the germline V gene are SGHTA and FQGTGA. There are 15 residues in the CDR3. CDR3 amino acids: CASSFQSQGTGELFF. The DNA for the CDR3 is TGTGCCAGCAGCTTTCAGTCCCAGGGCACCGGGGAGCTGTTTTTT.

This rearrangement joins TRBV29-1 to TRBJ1-5; D is perhaps TRBD1 (5 bases). The CDR3 is 13 amino acids. The V end was cut by 0 bases, the J end by 4 bases, with 7 bases between. The germline V gene has CDR1 SQVTM and CDR2 ANQGSEA. CDR3 region: CSVEETANQPQHF. For the CDR3, the DNA is TGCAGCGTTGAAGAGACAGCAAATCAGCCCCAGCATTTT.

The chain recombines TRBV7-9 with TRBJ2-3; 13 bases map to TRBD2. Germline CDR1 and CDR2: SEHNR and FQNEAQ (reference sequence). V was clipped by 1 base and J by 0 bases; unmatched bases: 7. The CDR3 has 19 residues. The chain's CDR3 is CASSLGLAGGFRSTDTQYF. The CDR3 DNA reads as TGTGCCAGCAGCTTAGGACTAGCGGGGGGCTTCAGAAGCACAGATACGCAGTATTTT.

Remarks on this clonotype: At one end the junction does not follow the germline gene, possibly because of a read error. The chain couples TRBV7-9 to TRBJ1-4, with unresolved D. The germline CDR1 and CDR2 sequences are SEHNR and FQNEAQ (reference sequence). The CDR3 totals 11 residues. This chain's CDR3 is CASSLGEKQYF. CDR3 bases: TGTGCCAGCAGCTTAGGAGAGAAGCAGTACTTT.

V and J are TRBV20-1 and TRBJ2-5; D is ambiguous. This CDR3 is 14 amino acids long. The V and J ends lost 0 bases and 5 bases respectively, with 13 bases between them. Germline CDR1 DFQATT, CDR2 SNEGSKA (reference sequence). CDR3 nucleotides: TGCAGTGCTAGAGATCAACGTGGATTGGAGACCCAGTACTTC. It codes for CSARDQRGLETQYF.

The rearrangement joins TRBV6-5 to TRBJ2-7, with a tentative D call TRBD1 (6 bases). Germline-derived CDR1 and CDR2 are MNHEY and SVGAGI. The length of the CDR3 is 12 residues. V was shortened by 10 bases and J by 1 base, with 11 bases between the two germline ends. This chain's CDR3 is CATQGNSYEQYF. Here the CDR3 DNA reads TGTGCCACGCAGGGGAATTCCTACGAGCAGTACTTC.

The CDR3 coding sequence is TGCAGCGTCGGCGGGACAGACTACGAGCAGTACTTC. Amino acids: CSVGGTDYEQYF. The chain uses TRBV29-1 and TRBJ2-7, with D possibly matching TRBD1 (7 bases). The CDR3 runs 12 residues. Trimming removed 6 bases from V and 3 bases from J, with 12 bases in between. CDR1 SQVTM and CDR2 ANQGSEA come from the germline V gene.

J is TRBJ2-7 and V is TRBV27; perhaps TRBD2 as D (5 bases). The germline V gene has CDR1 MNHEY and CDR2 SMNVEV (reference sequence). V was cut by 4 bases and J by 6 bases, with 10 bases left in between. CDR3 length equals 12 residues. CDR3 in DNA: TGTGCCAGCAGTTCGGTACGGGGCGAGCAGTACTTC. This gives the protein CASSSVRGEQYF.

The rearrangement links TRBV27 to TRBJ1-5; D unresolved. There are 13 residues in the CDR3. Germline V lookup: CDR1 MNHEY, CDR2 SMNVEV (reference sequence). Trimming left V 3 bases short and J 7 bases short, with 10 bases between. CDR3 DNA sequence: TGTGCCAGCAGTTTCCGCAGCCGACAGCCCCAGCATTTT. This codes for CASSFRSRQPQHF.

V usage is TRBV12-3 or TRBV12-4 and J usage is TRBJ2-5; D tentatively fits TRBD1 or TRBD2 (6 bases each). This CDR3 has 13 residues. Trimming took 3 bases from V and 10 from J, leaving 15 bases between them. In DNA form, the CDR3 reads TGTGCCAGCAGTTTGACGGGGGCGACCATCCAGTACTTC. Protein: CASSLTGATIQYF.

The rearrangement uses TRBV27 and TRBJ1-2; TRBD1 aligns across 8 bases. Germline loops: CDR1 MNHEY, CDR2 SMNVEV (reference sequence). The CDR3 is 16 amino acids. With V trimmed by 4 bases and J by 4 bases, 11 bases remained unmatched. CDR3 DNA: TGTGCCAGCAGTTACGGACAGGGAATGACGCGCTATGGCTACACCTTC. Translating it yields CASSYGQGMTRYGYTF.

The chain carries TRBV20-1 and TRBJ1-5, with D hard to call. Germline CDR1 reads DFQATT; CDR2 reads SNEGSKA (reference sequence). V lost 4 bases and J lost 2, with 15 bases in between. The length of the CDR3 is 15 residues. CDR3 amino acids: CSAKLSGFGNQPQHF. CDR3 DNA sequence: TGCAGTGCTAAGCTCTCGGGGTTTGGCAATCAGCCCCAGCATTTT.

The chain carries TRBV18 and TRBJ2-1; TRBD2 matches at 7 bases. This CDR3 has 15 residues. Germline CDR1 and CDR2: KGHSH and LQKENI. V gave up 1 base and J gave up 3 bases; unmatched junction bases: 3. CDR3 residues: CASSPHRGDYNEQFF. The CDR3 DNA follows: TGTGCCAGCTCACCACACCGGGGGGACTACAATGAGCAGTTCTTC. Complete variable domain (other parts from reference TRBV18 and TRBJ2-1): NAGVMQNPRHLVRRRGQEARLRCSPMKGHSHVYWYRQLPEEGLKFMVYLQKENIIDESGMPKERFSAEFPKEGPSILRIQQVVRGDSAAYFCASSPHRGDYNEQFFGPGTRLTVL.

This sequence joins TRBV29-1 and TRBJ2-7; D remains unclear. V was shortened by 4 bases and J by 4 bases, with 8 bases between the two germline ends. Germline V CDR1 and CDR2: SQVTM, ANQGSEA. CDR3 length equals 11 residues. This CDR3 is CSVAASYEQYF. The CDR3 DNA is TGCAGCGTTGCGGCCTCTTACGAGCAGTACTTC.

This chain connects TRBV24-1 to TRBJ2-1; D remains ambiguous. The CDR3 is made up of 13 amino acids. The V gene's germline CDR1 is KGHDR and CDR2 SFDVKD. V gave up 4 bases and J gave up 8 bases, with 11 bases separating them. Here the CDR3 reads CATSDLSRYEQFF. CDR3 nucleotide sequence: TGTGCCACCAGTGACCTATCTAGGTATGAGCAGTTCTTC.

The chain recombines TRBV25-1 with TRBJ2-2; 7 bases are shared with TRBD2. Germline V gene sequence: CDR1 MGHDK, CDR2 SYGVNS. Trimming removed 0 bases from V and 1 base from J; junction bases left unmatched: 2. The CDR3 is made up of 16 amino acids. The CDR3 DNA reads TGTGCCAGCAGTGAATACGGGGGGTTGAACACCGGGGAGCTGTTTTTT. Its translation: CASSEYGGLNTGELFF.

V usage is TRBV29-1 and J usage is TRBJ1-6; tentatively, D is TRBD1 (6 bases). This CDR3 spans 13 amino acids. The germline V gene has CDR1 SQVTM and CDR2 ANQGSEA. Trimming took 7 bases from V and 5 from J, leaving 12 bases between them. The CDR3 DNA reads TGCAGCGCGAATACAGGGCATAATTCACCCCTCCACTTT. This codes for CSANTGHNSPLHF.

This chain joins TRBV6-5 and TRBJ2-7; TRBD2 agrees at 8 bases. The V gene end was trimmed by 5 bases and the J gene end by 4 bases; junction bases not matched to a gene: 4. This CDR3 is 13 amino acids long. Germline-derived CDR1 and CDR2 are MNHEY and SVGAGI. DNA for the CDR3: TGTGCCAGCAGTAGGGGACTAGTGTACGAGCAGTACTTC. It specifies CASSRGLVYEQYF.